What follows are 7 T cell receptor beta chains derived from one specimen sequenced in a study of cytomegalovirus exposure and HLA in healthy donors. PCR was performed using 60 Vbeta and 13 Jbeta primers. Using immunoSEQ multiplex PCR, the repertoire was profiled, and TCRdb retains in-frame clones only, with some absent. Found here are under 200,000 clones; the top ten clones hold about 6%. The source material was PBMCs. Source of these receptors: a man aged 25 to 40 in good health and CMV-seronegative.

V gene TRBV6-1 combines with J gene TRBJ1-2, with D hard to call. The germline V gene encodes CDR1 MNHNS and CDR2 SASEGT. This CDR3 contains 15 residues. The V end lost 1 base, the J end lost 4 bases, and 13 bases lay between the germline ends. CDR3 loop: CASSEEGLQFYGYTF. The CDR3 DNA reads as TGTGCCAGCAGTGAAGAAGGACTCCAATTCTATGGCTACACCTTC.

The chain couples TRBV19 to TRBJ2-2; unclear D gene. The V end was cut by 3 bases, the J end by 6 bases, with 5 bases between. The germline V gene has CDR1 LNHDA and CDR2 SQIVND (reference sequence). The CDR3 contains 12 residues. CDR3 residues: CASSIPAGELFF. CDR3 DNA sequence: TGTGCCAGTAGTATCCCCGCCGGGGAGCTGTTTTTT.

The chain uses TRBV6-5 and TRBJ1-6; TRBD1 matches 9 bases. Germline values: CDR1 MNHEY, CDR2 SVGAGI. CDR3 length equals 14 residues. V shed 6 bases, J shed 12 bases, and the junction held 9 bases outside the gene matches. The CDR3 sequence: CASRTGTGRLPLHF. Written as DNA, the CDR3 is TGTGCCAGCAGGACCGGGACAGGGCGCCTACCCCTCCACTTT.

This sequence joins TRBV2 and TRBJ1-6; 7 nucleotides line up with TRBD1. The V and J ends lost 10 bases and 7 bases, in that order; junction bases with no gene match: 7. From germline, CDR1 is SNHLY and CDR2 FYNNEI. CDR3 size: 13 residues. As DNA, the CDR3 is TGTGCCAACAAAGGACAGGAGAATTCACCCCTCCACTTT. As protein: CANKGQENSPLHF.

The chain recombines TRBV29-1 with TRBJ2-5; 9 bases fit TRBD1. The J call is uncertain, as TRBJ2-7 better fits the DNA end. Germline CDR1 SQVTM, CDR2 ANQGSEA. The CDR3 length is 12 residues. The CDR3 protein is CSVGDRAYEQYF. CDR3 nucleotides: TGCAGCGTTGGGGACAGGGCCTACGAGCAGTACTTC.

As regards this clone: The germline gene is not matched at one end of the junction; a read error may be the cause. The genes are TRBV6-5 and TRBJ2-7, with 8 bases matching TRBD2. The CDR3 has 15 residues. In germline, CDR1 is MNHEY, CDR2 SVGAGI. The CDR3 spells CASNPTSDTSSEQYF. Here the CDR3 DNA reads TGTGCCAGCAACCCGACTAGCGATACATCCTCCGAGCAGTACTTC.

V gene TRBV19 combines with J gene TRBJ2-7, with 7 bases matching TRBD1. The CDR3 totals 15 residues. V was clipped by 0 bases and J by 2 bases; unmatched bases: 4. Germline V CDR1 and CDR2: LNHDA, SQIVND (reference sequence). The CDR3 DNA reads as TGTGCCAGTAGTATAGACCGGGACAGCCCCTACGAGCAGTACTTC. The encoded protein is CASSIDRDSPYEQYF.